This T cell receptor (beta chain) emerged from a study of blood T cell repertoires in COVID-19. Study-wide context: The United States, Italy and Spain provided the acute and convalescent COVID-19 samples. PBMCs, B-cell-depleted T cells, or T cells provided the cDNA or gDNA that made up the material.

The CDR3 length is 11 residues. V lost 2 bases to trimming and J lost 7 bases, with 8 bases between them. Germline CDR1 reads GTSNPN; CDR2 reads SVGIG (reference sequence). Per the original methods: Estimates of nucleated cell counts were drawn from the amplification of reference gene primers. This table comes from immunoSEQ multiplex PCR, and its TCRdb copy is limited to in-frame clones, with some not included. That table gives V, J and clone size, and the DNA gave D and trimming. The sample records more than 95,000 clones, about 90% being singletons. The chain recombines TRBV30 with TRBJ1-2; unclear D gene. Sequenced input: peripheral blood. The receptor was derived from a human donor in a cohort sampled during active COVID-19. For the CDR3, the DNA is TGTGCCTGGAGTAAGACACGTGGCTACACCTTC. This codes for CAWSKTRGYTF.